The entry below gives a single TCR beta chain sequence along with its context. CDR1 and CDR2 from the germline V gene are SQVTM and ANQGSEA. With 5 bases removed from V and 1 base from J, the gap between germline ends came to 8 bases. The CDR3 spans 13 residues. The data are from a study of blood T cell repertoires in COVID-19. On the study more broadly: The United States, Italy and Spain were the sources of the acute and convalescent COVID-19 samples.

Original analysis: Scientists estimated how many nucleated cells there were by amplifying reference gene primers. The assay was immunoSEQ multiplex PCR, and TCRdb's table has in-frame clones only and misses some. Clone size and V and J calls were adopted from that table, with D and trimming inferred from the DNA. The sample records some 160,000 clones, about four fifths being singletons. The sequence was collected from a man between 65 and 85 years old with active or convalescent COVID-19. The chain employs TRBV29-1 and TRBJ2-2; the D is unclear. What was sequenced was peripheral blood. CDR3 DNA: TGCAGCGTTCGTATACAGAACACCGGGGAGCTGTTTTTT. Translated, it gives CSVRIQNTGELFF.